This TCR beta chain was documented in a study of blood T cell repertoires in COVID-19. About the study: Collection of acute and convalescent COVID-19 samples took place in the United States, Italy and Spain. Nucleic acid was either cDNA or gDNA, and it came from T cells, B-cell-depleted T cells, or PBMCs.

In the original processing: Amplified reference gene primers provided the basis for estimating nucleated cell counts. Data came from immunoSEQ multiplex PCR; TCRdb stores just in-frame clones and leaves some out. D and trimming come from the DNA, and the V and J calls and clone size come from that table. The sample holds about 100,000 clones, around 89% seen once. Looked up from germline, CDR1 is SGHNT and CDR2 is YYREEE (reference sequence). Between the trimmed V and J ends, which lost 1 base and 6 bases, there was a span of 13 bases. This CDR3 has 14 residues. The chain joins TRBV5-4 to TRBJ1-2; D unclear. The sequenced sample was peripheral blood. The receptor was isolated from an elderly woman with acute or convalescent COVID-19. CDR3 coding DNA: TGTGCCAGCAGCTTGCCAGGTTTTATCCATGGCTACACCTTC. Translating it yields CASSLPGFIHGYTF.